This is a list of T cell receptor beta chains from one sample in a study of cytomegalovirus exposure and HLA in healthy donors. Sequencing used immunoSEQ multiplex PCR; TCRdb keeps in-frame clones, though not all of them. Among 150,000 to 200,000 clones listed, roughly 80% were seen once. The sequenced sample was PBMCs. These receptors all come from a male donor in good health and CMV-seronegative. The CDR3 runs from the conserved cysteine through the conserved F or W. A D gene is named only where the DNA matches it firmly. The size field is filled for only some rows; it gives once, few, many or a size class.

size	D	V	J	CDR3
.	TRBD2	TRBV6-1	TRBJ2-7	CASSEMGGGSYEQYF
.	.	TRBV19	TRBJ1-2	CASSIGGSYGYTF
.	.	TRBV7-9	TRBJ2-7	CASSRETGTEQYF
.	.	TRBV9	TRBJ1-5	CASSPGALNQPQHF
.	TRBD1	TRBV7-2	TRBJ1-2	CASSLQGTRGYTF
.	.	TRBV29-1	TRBJ2-1	CSARELAGNEQFF
.	.	TRBV2	TRBJ1-1	CASSRARGGGMNTEAFF
.	.	TRBV29-1	TRBJ2-3	CSVEGFDSRTDTQYF
.	TRBD1	TRBV14	TRBJ1-1	CASSQVTGGTEAFF
.	TRBD1	TRBV5-1	TRBJ1-1	CASSRTGEATEAFF
.	TRBD1	TRBV15	TRBJ2-7	CATSKTGGYEQYF
.	.	TRBV7-6	TRBJ2-7	CASSLAAGSPYEQYF
once	.	TRBV5-6	TRBJ1-2	CASSRTELYGYTF
.	.	TRBV28	TRBJ1-1	CASSSPGHHTNTEAFF
.	TRBD2	TRBV28	TRBJ2-1	CASSSPSGGYNEQFF
.	TRBD1	TRBV7-8	TRBJ1-5	CASSAGQGHGQPQHF
.	.	TRBV6-6	TRBJ1-2	CASSPTGPYGYTF